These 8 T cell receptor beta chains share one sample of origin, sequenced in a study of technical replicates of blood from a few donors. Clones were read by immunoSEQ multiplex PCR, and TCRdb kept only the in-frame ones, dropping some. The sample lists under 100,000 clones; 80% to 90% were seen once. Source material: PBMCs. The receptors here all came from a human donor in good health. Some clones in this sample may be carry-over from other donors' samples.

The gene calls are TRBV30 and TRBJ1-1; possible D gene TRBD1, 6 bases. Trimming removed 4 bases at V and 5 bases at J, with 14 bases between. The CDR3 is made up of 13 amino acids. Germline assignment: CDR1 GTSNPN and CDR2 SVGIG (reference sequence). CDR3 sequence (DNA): TGTGCCTGGACCACACAGGGTTGGACTGAAGCTTTCTTT. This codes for CAWTTQGWTEAFF.

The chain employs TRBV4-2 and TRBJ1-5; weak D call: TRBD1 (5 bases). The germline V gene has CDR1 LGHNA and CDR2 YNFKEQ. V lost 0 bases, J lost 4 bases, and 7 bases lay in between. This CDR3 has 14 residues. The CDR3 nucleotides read TGTGCCAGCAGCCAAGAAAGGGGAAATCAGCCCCAGCATTTT. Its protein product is CASSQERGNQPQHF.

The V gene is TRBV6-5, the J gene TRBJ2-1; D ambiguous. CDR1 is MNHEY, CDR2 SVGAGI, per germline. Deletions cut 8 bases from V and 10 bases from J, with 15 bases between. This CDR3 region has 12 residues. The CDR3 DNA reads TGTGCCAGCCCCTGGGTAGGCAGGGAGCAGTTCTTC. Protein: CASPWVGREQFF.

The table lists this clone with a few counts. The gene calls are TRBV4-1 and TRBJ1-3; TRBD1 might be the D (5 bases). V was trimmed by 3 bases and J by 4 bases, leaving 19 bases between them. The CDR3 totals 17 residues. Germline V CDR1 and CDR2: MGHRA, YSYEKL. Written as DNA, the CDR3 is TGCGCCAGCAGCCAGGTCAAATCGGTGGGGCGCGGAAACACCATATATTTT. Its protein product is CASSQVKSVGRGNTIYF.

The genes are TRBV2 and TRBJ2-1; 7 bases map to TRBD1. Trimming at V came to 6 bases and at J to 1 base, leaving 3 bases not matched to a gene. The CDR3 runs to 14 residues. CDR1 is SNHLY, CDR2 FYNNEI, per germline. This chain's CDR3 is CASRRDRSYNEQFF. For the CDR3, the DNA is TGTGCCAGCAGACGGGACAGATCCTACAATGAGCAGTTCTTC.

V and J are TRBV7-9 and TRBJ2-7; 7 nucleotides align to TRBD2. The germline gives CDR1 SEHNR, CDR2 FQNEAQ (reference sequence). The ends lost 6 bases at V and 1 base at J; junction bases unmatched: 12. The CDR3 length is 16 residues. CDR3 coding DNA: TGTGCCAGCAGTTTCCCCCCTGGCGGGGGTTCCTACGAGCAGTACTTC. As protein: CASSFPPGGGSYEQYF. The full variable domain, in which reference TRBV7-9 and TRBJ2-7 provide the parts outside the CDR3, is DTGVSQNPRHKITKRGQNVTFRCDPISEHNRLYWYRQTLGQGPEFLTYFQNEAQLEKSRLLSDRFSAERPKGSFSTLEIQRTEQGDSAMYLCASSFPPGGGSYEQYFGPGTRLTVT.

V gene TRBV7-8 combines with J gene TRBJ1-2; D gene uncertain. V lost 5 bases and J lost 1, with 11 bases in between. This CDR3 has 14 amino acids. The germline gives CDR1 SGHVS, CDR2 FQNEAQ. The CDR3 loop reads CASSPDGDNYGYTF. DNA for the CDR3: TGTGCCAGCAGCCCCGACGGGGATAACTATGGCTACACCTTC.

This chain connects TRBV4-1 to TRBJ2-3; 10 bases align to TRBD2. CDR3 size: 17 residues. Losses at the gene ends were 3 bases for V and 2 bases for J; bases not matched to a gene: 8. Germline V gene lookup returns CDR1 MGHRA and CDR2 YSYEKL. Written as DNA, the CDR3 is TGCGCCAGCAGCCAGAGGACTAGCGGACAATTCACAGATACGCAGTATTTT. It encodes CASSQRTSGQFTDTQYF.